The next 15 T cell receptor beta chains were all read from a single sample in a study of cytomegalovirus exposure and HLA in healthy donors. The PCR used 60 Vbeta and 13 Jbeta primers. Profiling relied on immunoSEQ multiplex PCR, and the TCRdb table lists in-frame clones only, not all of them. Altogether about 62,000 clones are present, about 81% being singletons, with the ten largest covering 5% to 7%. Sequenced material: PBMCs. The receptors here all came from a woman younger than 45 in good health and CMV-seronegative.

This clone appeared a few times. The chain joins TRBV2 to TRBJ1-1; D is unclear. Between the trimmed V and J ends, which lost 9 bases and 1 base, there was a span of 12 bases. This CDR3 has 13 amino acids. Germline V gene data show CDR1 as SNHLY and CDR2 as FYNNEI. The CDR3 coding sequence is TGTGCCAGGTACACAGACGCGAACACTGAAGCTTTCTTT. Translating it yields CARYTDANTEAFF.

The V and J genes are TRBV7-6 and TRBJ2-1; TRBD2 aligns across 9 bases. The CDR3 consists of 15 residues. CDR1 SGHVS and CDR2 FNYEAQ come from the germline V gene. J gave up 6 bases and V 0 bases, and 3 bases lay outside the gene matches. The CDR3 is CASSLALAGVNEQFF. CDR3 nucleotides: TGTGCCAGCAGCTTAGCACTAGCGGGCGTCAATGAGCAGTTCTTC.

This clone appeared a single time. CDR3 coding DNA: TGTGCCAGCAGCTTAGAAGGGACTAGCGGGAGGAAGGAGCAGTTCTTC. Protein: CASSLEGTSGRKEQFF. This chain uses TRBV11-3 with TRBJ2-1; the match to TRBD2 covers 15 bases. Per the germline V gene, CDR1 is SGHNT and CDR2 is YENEEA. The CDR3 loop spans 16 amino acids. V shed 0 bases and J 10 bases; nucleotides not matched to a gene: 4.

The V and J genes are TRBV4-1 and TRBJ1-1; D not resolved. The germline V gene has CDR1 MGHRA and CDR2 YSYEKL. V was trimmed by 2 bases and J by 0 bases, leaving 7 bases between them. This CDR3 is 14 amino acids long. CDR3 amino acids: CASSQQVLNTEAFF. In DNA form, the CDR3 reads TGCGCCAGCAGCCAACAGGTATTGAACACTGAAGCTTTCTTT.

The chain carries TRBV6-1 and TRBJ2-3; D perhaps matches TRBD1 (7 bases). The germline V gene has CDR1 MNHNS and CDR2 SASEGT. The germline V and J ends were trimmed by 4 bases and 1 base, with 18 bases remaining between them. The CDR3 loop spans 17 amino acids. CDR3 coding DNA: TGTGCCAGCAGTGGAAGACAGGGAGGACTCGGCACAGATACGCAGTATTTT. Its protein product is CASSGRQGGLGTDTQYF.

This chain connects TRBV28 to TRBJ2-5; D perhaps matches TRBD2 (6 bases). Germline V lookup: CDR1 MDHEN, CDR2 SYDVKM. V dropped 3 bases and J dropped 5 bases, with 16 bases sitting between them. This CDR3 region has 15 residues. The CDR3 spells CASSLRQGGLETQYF. The CDR3 DNA reads TGTGCCAGCAGTTTGCGGCAGGGAGGACTGGAGACCCAGTACTTC.

The chain couples TRBV14 to TRBJ1-1, with 9 bases fitting TRBD1. The CDR3 runs 16 residues. CDR1 is SGHDN and CDR2 is FVKESK in the germline V gene. V lost 1 base and J lost 3; bases outside the gene matches: 6. This CDR3 is CASSQGFYRGHTEAFF. In DNA, the CDR3 is TGTGCCAGCAGCCAAGGGTTCTACAGGGGGCACACTGAAGCTTTCTTT.

The genes are TRBV19 and TRBJ2-1; weak D call: TRBD1 (5 bases). Germline assignment: CDR1 LNHDA and CDR2 SQIVND (reference sequence). The CDR3 runs to 14 residues. V shed 3 bases and J shed 4 bases, with 10 bases lying between them. For the CDR3, the DNA is TGTGCCAGTAGTATTCCCAGGGTTTACAATGAGCAGTTCTTC. It specifies CASSIPRVYNEQFF.

The V gene is TRBV27, the J gene TRBJ2-7; 9 bases line up with TRBD1. Germline V gives CDR1 MNHEY, CDR2 SMNVEV (reference sequence). Trimming took 5 bases from V and 2 from J; bases not matched to a gene: 7. The CDR3 has 15 amino acids. CDR3 loop: CASSAGQGFPYEQYV. The CDR3 coding sequence is TGTGCCAGCAGTGCGGGACAGGGATTCCCCTACGAGCAGTACGTC.

There are a few counts of this clone. The V gene is TRBV5-1, the J gene TRBJ2-1, with 9 bases matching TRBD2. V shed 3 bases and J 6 bases; nucleotides not matched to a gene: 25. The CDR3 totals 21 residues. Germline lookup yields CDR1 SGHRS and CDR2 YFSETQ. The CDR3 here is CASSSDRDSGSILGVRNEQFF. CDR3 DNA sequence: TGCGCCAGCAGCTCTGATCGGGATAGCGGGAGCATACTGGGAGTGCGCAATGAGCAGTTCTTC.

This clone was seen just once. This chain uses TRBV30 with TRBJ1-1; TRBD1 is a possible D gene (6 bases). The CDR3 spans 11 residues. Deletions cut 5 bases from V and 7 bases from J, with 11 bases between. Germline CDR1 is GTSNPN and CDR2 is SVGIG (reference sequence). The CDR3, as DNA: TGTGCCTGGGGACAGAGCATTGAAGCTTTCTTT. Encoded protein: CAWGQSIEAFF.

V gene TRBV28 combines with J gene TRBJ2-5; D not resolved. Germline loops: CDR1 MDHEN, CDR2 SYDVKM. The CDR3 runs 14 residues. Trimming took 2 bases from V and 1 from J, leaving 8 bases between them. The CDR3 sequence: CASSLTDTQETQYF. Written as DNA, the CDR3 is TGTGCCAGCAGTTTAACAGATACCCAAGAGACCCAGTACTTC.

The chain recombines TRBV28 with TRBJ2-7, with TRBD1 matching 8 bases. This CDR3 has 21 residues. Looked up from germline, CDR1 is MDHEN and CDR2 is SYDVKM. Trimming at V came to 4 bases and at J to 6 bases, leaving 29 bases not matched to a gene. This CDR3 is CASSYGNPSRFGDRGFSEQYV. Here the CDR3 DNA reads TGTGCCAGCAGTTATGGCAACCCATCGCGGTTCGGTGACAGGGGATTCTCCGAGCAGTACGTC.

The V and J genes are TRBV18 and TRBJ2-7; 14 bases line up with TRBD2. Germline CDR1 KGHSH, CDR2 LQKENI. V shed 6 bases and J 4 bases; nucleotides not matched to a gene: 11. The CDR3 loop spans 17 amino acids. The CDR3 here is CASSVGTSGGAPYEQYF. The CDR3 region has the DNA TGTGCCAGCTCCGTCGGGACTAGCGGGGGAGCTCCTTACGAGCAGTACTTC.

CDR3: CASSQGPGTGNIQYF. In DNA form, the CDR3 reads TGCGCCAGCAGCCAAGGCCCAGGGACAGGTAACATTCAGTACTTC. The rearrangement uses TRBV4-3 and TRBJ2-4, with TRBD1 identical over 8 bases. This CDR3 has 15 amino acids. Germline V gene lookup returns CDR1 LGHNA and CDR2 YSLEER. The junction had 6 bases not matched to a gene; V was cut back by 1 base and J by 7 bases.